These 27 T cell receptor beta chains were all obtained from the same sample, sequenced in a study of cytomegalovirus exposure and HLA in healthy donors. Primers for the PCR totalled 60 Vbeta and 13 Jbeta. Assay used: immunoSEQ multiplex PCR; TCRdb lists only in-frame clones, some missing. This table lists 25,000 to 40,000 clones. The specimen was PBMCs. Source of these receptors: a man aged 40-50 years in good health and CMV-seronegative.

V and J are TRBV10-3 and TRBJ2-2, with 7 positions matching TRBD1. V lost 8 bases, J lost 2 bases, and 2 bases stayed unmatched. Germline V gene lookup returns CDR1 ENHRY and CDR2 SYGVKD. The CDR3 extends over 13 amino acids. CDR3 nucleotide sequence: TGTGCCATCTGGGACAGTAACACCGGGGAGCTGTTTTTT. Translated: CAIWDSNTGELFF.

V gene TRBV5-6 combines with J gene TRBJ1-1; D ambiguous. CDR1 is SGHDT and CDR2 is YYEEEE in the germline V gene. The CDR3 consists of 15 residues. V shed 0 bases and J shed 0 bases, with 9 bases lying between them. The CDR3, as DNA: TGTGCCAGCAGCTTGGCGGGGAATATGAACACTGAAGCTTTCTTT. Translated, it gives CASSLAGNMNTEAFF.

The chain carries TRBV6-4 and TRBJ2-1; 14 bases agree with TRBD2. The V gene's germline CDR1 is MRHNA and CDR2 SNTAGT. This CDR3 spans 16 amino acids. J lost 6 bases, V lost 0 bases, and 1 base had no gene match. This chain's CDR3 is CASSDSGTSGSNEQFF. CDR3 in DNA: TGTGCCAGCAGTGACTCGGGGACTAGCGGGAGCAATGAGCAGTTCTTC.

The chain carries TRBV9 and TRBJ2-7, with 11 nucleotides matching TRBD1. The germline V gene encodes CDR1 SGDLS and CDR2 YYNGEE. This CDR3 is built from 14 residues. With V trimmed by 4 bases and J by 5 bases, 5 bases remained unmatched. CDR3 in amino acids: CASSPRDRGNEQYF. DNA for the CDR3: TGTGCCAGCAGCCCAAGGGACAGGGGGAACGAGCAGTACTTC.

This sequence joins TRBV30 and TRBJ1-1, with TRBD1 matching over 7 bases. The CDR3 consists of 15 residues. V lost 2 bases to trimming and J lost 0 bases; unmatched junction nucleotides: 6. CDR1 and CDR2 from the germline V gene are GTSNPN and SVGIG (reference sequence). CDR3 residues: CAWSFGRGMNTEAFF. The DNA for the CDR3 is TGTGCCTGGAGTTTTGGCAGGGGGATGAACACTGAAGCTTTCTTT.

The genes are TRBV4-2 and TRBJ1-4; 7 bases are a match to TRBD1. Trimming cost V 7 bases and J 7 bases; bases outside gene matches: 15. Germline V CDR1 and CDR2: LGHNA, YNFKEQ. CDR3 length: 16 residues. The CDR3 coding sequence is TGTGCCAGCAACAAAGACCCCGGGACAGTTACTGAAAAACTGTTTTTT. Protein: CASNKDPGTVTEKLFF.

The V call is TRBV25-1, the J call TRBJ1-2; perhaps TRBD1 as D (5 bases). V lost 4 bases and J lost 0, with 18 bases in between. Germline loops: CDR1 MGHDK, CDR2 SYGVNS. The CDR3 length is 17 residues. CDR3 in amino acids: CASSALAGNLPNYGYTF. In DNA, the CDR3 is TGTGCCAGCAGTGCCTTGGCAGGGAACCTTCCTAACTATGGCTACACCTTC.

The CDR3 loop reads CASSFPTGATRTGELFF. In DNA form, the CDR3 reads TGTGCCAGCAGTTTCCCGACAGGGGCGACTCGGACCGGGGAGCTGTTTTTT. This chain joins TRBV27 and TRBJ2-2; TRBD1 agrees at 8 bases. The germline gives CDR1 MNHEY, CDR2 SMNVEV (reference sequence). The ends lost 3 bases at V and 5 bases at J; junction bases unmatched: 11. This CDR3 spans 17 amino acids.

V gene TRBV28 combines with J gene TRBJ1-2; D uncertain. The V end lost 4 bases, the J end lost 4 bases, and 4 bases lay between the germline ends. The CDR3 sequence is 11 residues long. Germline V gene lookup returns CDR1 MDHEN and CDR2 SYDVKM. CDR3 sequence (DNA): TGTGCCAGCAGTTCATCCTATGGCTACACCTTC. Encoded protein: CASSSSYGYTF.

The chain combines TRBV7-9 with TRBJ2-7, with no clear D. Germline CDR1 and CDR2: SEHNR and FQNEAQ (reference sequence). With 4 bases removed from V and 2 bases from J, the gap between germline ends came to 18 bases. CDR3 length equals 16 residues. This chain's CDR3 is CASSSLKSPYAYEQYF. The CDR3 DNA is TGTGCCAGCAGCTCCCTTAAGTCCCCCTACGCCTACGAGCAGTACTTC.

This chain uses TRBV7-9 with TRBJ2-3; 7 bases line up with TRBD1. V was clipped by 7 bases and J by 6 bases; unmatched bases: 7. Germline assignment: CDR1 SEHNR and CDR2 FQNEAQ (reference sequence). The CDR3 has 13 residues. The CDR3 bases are TGTGCCAGCAAACTCCCACAGGGGGATACGCAGTATTTT. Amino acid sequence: CASKLPQGDTQYF.

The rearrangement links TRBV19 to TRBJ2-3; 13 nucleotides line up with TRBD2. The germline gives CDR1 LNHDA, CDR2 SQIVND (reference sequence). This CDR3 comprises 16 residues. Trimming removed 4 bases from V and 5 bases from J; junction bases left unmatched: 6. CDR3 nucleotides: TGTGCCAGTAGTACAAGGACTAGCGGGAGACTAGATACGCAGTATTTT. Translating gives CASSTRTSGRLDTQYF.

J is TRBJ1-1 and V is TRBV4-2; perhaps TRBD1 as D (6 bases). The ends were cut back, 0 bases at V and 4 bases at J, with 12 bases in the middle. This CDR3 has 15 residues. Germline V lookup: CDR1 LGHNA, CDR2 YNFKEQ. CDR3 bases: TGTGCCAGCAGCCAAGAATACGGGGGGGCCACTGAAGCTTTCTTT. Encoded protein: CASSQEYGGATEAFF.

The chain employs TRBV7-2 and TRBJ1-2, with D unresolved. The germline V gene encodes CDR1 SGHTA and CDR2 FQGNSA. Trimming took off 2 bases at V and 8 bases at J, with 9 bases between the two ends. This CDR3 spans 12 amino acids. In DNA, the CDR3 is TGTGCCAGCAGCTTACTGGGGAGGGGCTACACCTTC. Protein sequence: CASSLLGRGYTF.

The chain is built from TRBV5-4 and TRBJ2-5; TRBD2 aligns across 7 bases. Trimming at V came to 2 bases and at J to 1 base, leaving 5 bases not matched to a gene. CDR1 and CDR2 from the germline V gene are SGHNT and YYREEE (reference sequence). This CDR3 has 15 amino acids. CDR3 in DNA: TGTGCCAGCAGCTTTAATCGGGGGGTCCAAGAGACCCAGTACTTC. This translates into CASSFNRGVQETQYF.

The CDR3 DNA reads TGCAGTGCTAGAGTAGACTATGGCTACACCTTC. The encoded protein is CSARVDYGYTF. V and J are TRBV20-1 and TRBJ1-2; D not certain. Germline V gene sequence: CDR1 DFQATT, CDR2 SNEGSKA (reference sequence). Trimming pared 1 base from V and 3 bases from J, leaving 3 bases between. The CDR3 totals 11 residues.

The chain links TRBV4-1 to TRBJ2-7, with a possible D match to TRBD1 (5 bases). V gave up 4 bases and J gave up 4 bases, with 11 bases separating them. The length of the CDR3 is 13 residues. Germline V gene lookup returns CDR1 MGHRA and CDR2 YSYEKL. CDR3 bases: TGCGCCAGCAGCCGTCAGGGTGGTTACGAGCAGTACTTC. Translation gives CASSRQGGYEQYF.

CDR3 coding DNA: TGTGCCAGCTCACCAACGGAATCGGGGGGGCGCTTTTATGGCTACACCTTC. Translating gives CASSPTESGGRFYGYTF. This rearrangement joins TRBV18 to TRBJ1-2; D might be TRBD1 (6 bases). V shed 2 bases and J shed 5 bases, with 21 bases lying between them. The CDR3 has 17 amino acids. Germline V gene sequence: CDR1 KGHSH, CDR2 LQKENI.

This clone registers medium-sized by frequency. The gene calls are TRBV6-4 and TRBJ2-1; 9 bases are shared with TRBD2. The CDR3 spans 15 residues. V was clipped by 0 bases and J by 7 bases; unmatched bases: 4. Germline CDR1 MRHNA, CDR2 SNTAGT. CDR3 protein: CASSDSVAGVNEQFF. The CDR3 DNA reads TGTGCCAGCAGTGACTCAGTAGCGGGAGTAAATGAGCAGTTCTTC.

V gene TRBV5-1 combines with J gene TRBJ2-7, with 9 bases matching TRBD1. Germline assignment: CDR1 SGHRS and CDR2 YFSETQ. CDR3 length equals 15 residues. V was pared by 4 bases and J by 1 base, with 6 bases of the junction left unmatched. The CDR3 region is CASSGTGGFSYEQYF. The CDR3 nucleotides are TGCGCCAGCAGCGGAACAGGGGGCTTTTCCTACGAGCAGTACTTC.

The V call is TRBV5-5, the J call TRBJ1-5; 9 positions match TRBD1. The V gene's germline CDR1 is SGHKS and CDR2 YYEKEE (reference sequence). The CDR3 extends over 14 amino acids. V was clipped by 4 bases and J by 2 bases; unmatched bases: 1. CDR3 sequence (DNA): TGTGCCAGCAGCCGGACAGGGGGCAATCAGCCCCAGCATTTT. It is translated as CASSRTGGNQPQHF. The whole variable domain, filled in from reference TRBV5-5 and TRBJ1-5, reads DAGVTQSPTHLIKTRGQQVTLRCSPISGHKSVSWYQQVLGQGPQFIFQYYEKEERGRGNFPDRFSARQFPNYSSELNVNALLLGDSALYLCASSRTGGNQPQHFGDGTRLSIL.

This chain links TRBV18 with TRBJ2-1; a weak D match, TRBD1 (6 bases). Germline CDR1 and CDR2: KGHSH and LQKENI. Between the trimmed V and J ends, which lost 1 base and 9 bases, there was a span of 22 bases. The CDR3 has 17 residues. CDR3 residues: CASSPREVGTPGSEQFF. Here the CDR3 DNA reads TGTGCCAGCTCACCACGAGAGGTTGGGACACCGGGGAGTGAGCAGTTCTTC. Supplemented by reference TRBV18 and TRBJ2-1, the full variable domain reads NAGVMQNPRHLVRRRGQEARLRCSPMKGHSHVYWYRQLPEEGLKFMVYLQKENIIDESGMPKERFSAEFPKEGPSILRIQQVVRGDSAAYFCASSPREVGTPGSEQFFGPGTRLTVL.

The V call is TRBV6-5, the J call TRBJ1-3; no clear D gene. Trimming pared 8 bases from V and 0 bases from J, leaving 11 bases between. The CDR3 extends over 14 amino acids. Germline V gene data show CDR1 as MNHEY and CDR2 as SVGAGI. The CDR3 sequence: CASAVQTSGNTIYF. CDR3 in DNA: TGTGCCAGCGCAGTCCAAACCTCTGGAAACACCATATATTTT.

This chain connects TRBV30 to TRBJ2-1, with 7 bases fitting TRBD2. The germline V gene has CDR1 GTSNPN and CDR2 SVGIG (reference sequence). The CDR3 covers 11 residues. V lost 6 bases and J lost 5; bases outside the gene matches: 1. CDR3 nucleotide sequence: TGTGCCTGCCGGGGGGACAATGAGCAGTTCTTC. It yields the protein CACRGDNEQFF.

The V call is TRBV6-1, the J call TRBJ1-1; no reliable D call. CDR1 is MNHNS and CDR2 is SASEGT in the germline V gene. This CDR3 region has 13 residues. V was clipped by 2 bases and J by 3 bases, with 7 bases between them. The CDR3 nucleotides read TGTGCCAGCAGTGAACGGTTGGACACTGAAGCTTTCTTT. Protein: CASSERLDTEAFF.

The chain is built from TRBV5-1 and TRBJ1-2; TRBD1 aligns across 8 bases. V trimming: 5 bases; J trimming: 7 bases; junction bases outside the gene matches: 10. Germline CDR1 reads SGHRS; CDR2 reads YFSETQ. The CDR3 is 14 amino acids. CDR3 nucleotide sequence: TGCGCCAGCAGACAGACTCAGGGGGCTCCTGGCTACACCTTC. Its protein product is CASRQTQGAPGYTF.

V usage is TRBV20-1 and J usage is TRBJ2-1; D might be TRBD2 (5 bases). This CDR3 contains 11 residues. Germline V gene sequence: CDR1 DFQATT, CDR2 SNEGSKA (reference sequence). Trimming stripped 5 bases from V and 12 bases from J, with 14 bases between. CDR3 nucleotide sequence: TGCAGTGCTCGGAGGATTGGCGGGCAGTTCTTC. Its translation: CSARRIGGQFF.